This T cell receptor beta chain appears in the sequencing data of a study of T cells in women clearing cervical HPV infection. The overall study: No precancer developed; the control's incident HPV16 infection cleared within 12 months.

Each participant carried one incident cervical HPV16 infection only. Comment on this clone: The junction departs from germline at one end; a sequencing error may be responsible.

Profiled with immunoSEQ multiplex PCR; TCRdb holds only in-frame clones, not every one. The data include roughly 18,000 clones; the top ten clones carry roughly an eighth. The sequence came from a woman between 18 and 70 years old with a cervical HPV16 infection that either progressed to CIN3+ or cleared (not recorded which). The specimen sequenced was blood buffy coat.

The sequenced CDR3 bases are TGTGCCAGCTCCCCACGAGCGGGGGGCCCCCAGGAGACC. Translating gives CASSPRAGGPQET. In full, the CDR3 is CASSPRAGGPQETQYF. The chain uses TRBV18 and TRBJ2-5, with 9 nucleotides matching TRBD2. The read terminates 3 residues ahead of where the CDR3 ends, so the germline J gene completes it. Germline V gene data show CDR1 as KGHSH and CDR2 as LQKENI. There are 16 residues in the CDR3.